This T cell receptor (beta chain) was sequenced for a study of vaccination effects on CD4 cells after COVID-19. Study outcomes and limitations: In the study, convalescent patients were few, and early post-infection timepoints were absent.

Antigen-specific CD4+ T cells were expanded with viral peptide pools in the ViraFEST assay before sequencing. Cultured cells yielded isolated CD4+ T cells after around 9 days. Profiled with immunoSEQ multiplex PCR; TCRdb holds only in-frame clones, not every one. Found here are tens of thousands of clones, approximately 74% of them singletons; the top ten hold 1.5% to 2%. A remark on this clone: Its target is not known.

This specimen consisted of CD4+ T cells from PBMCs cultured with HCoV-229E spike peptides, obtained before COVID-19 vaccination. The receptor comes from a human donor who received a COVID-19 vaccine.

CDR3 loop: CASSKRQGAKGETQYF. In DNA, the CDR3 is TGTGCCAGCAGCAAAAGACAGGGGGCTAAGGGAGAGACCCAGTACTTC. This chain uses TRBV21-1 with TRBJ2-5; whether TRBD1, the table's D call, matches the DNA was not checked. TRBV21-1 is deemed a pseudogene. The length of the CDR3 is 16 residues.